This T cell receptor (beta chain) was observed in a study of blood T cell repertoires in COVID-19. As for the study in general: Researchers got acute and convalescent COVID-19 samples from the United States, Italy and Spain.

The repertoire was sequenced with immunoSEQ multiplex PCR; TCRdb's copy has only in-frame clones and lacks some. Altogether 180,000 or so clones are present, around 80% being singletons, with the ten largest covering 2.5% to 3%. This CDR3 is 16 amino acids long. J gave up 1 base and V 4 bases, and 7 bases lay outside the gene matches. The germline CDR1 and CDR2 sequences are SGHDT and YYEEEE. The sequence was obtained from a woman over 75 with active or convalescent COVID-19. V usage is TRBV5-6 and J usage is TRBJ1-1; 10 bases map to TRBD1. The specimen sequenced was peripheral blood. This chain's CDR3 is CASSIVGQGGNTEAFF. The DNA for the CDR3 is TGTGCCAGCAGCATCGTCGGACAGGGGGGGAACACTGAAGCTTTCTTT.